These 28 T cell receptor beta chains originate from one sample sequenced in a study of T cell repertoires in cytomegalovirus infection. TCRdb re-analysed the reads in MiXCR, keeping a single row per CDR3 protein. The sample records some 320,000 distinct CDR3 sequences, more than 8% being singletons. Input material: PBMCs. All receptors derive from a human donor in good health (CMV status not recorded). Some clones in this sample may be carry-over from other donors' samples.

The chain recombines TRBV4-1 with TRBJ2-4; TRBD1 aligns across 9 bases. CDR1 and CDR2 from the germline V gene are MGHRA and YSYEKL. The CDR3 is made up of 16 amino acids. V shed 4 bases and J 8 bases; nucleotides not matched to a gene: 12. The CDR3 DNA reads TGCGCCAGCAGCCGATCGGAGGGACAGGGAGGCTACATTCAGTACTTC. It codes for CASSRSEGQGGYIQYF.

This clonotype was seen ten or more times. The rearrangement links TRBV7-2 to TRBJ2-7; 10 nucleotides match TRBD2. Germline-derived CDR1 and CDR2 are SGHTA and FQGNSA. V trimming: 5 bases; J trimming: 0 bases; junction bases outside the gene matches: 7. The CDR3 totals 16 residues. The CDR3 spells CASSTEAGGSSYEQYF. For the CDR3, the DNA is TGTGCCAGCAGCACTGAAGCGGGAGGGAGCTCCTACGAGCAGTACTTC.

This clonotype showed up many times. The V gene is TRBV7-9, the J gene TRBJ2-1; tentatively, D is TRBD2 (6 bases). Germline lookup yields CDR1 SEHNR and CDR2 FQNEAQ (reference sequence). V was clipped by 3 bases and J by 10 bases, with 25 bases between them. The CDR3 has 17 amino acids. The CDR3 DNA follows: TGTGCCAGCAGCTTCCTCCTGCCAGCGGGTCTTCTCCGGGAGCAGTTCTTC. It encodes CASSFLLPAGLLREQFF.

This clonotype was detected only a few times. J is TRBJ2-7 and V is TRBV29-1; D is perhaps TRBD1 (5 bases). The CDR3 sequence is 15 residues long. CDR1 and CDR2 (germline): SQVTM, ANQGSEA. V lost 3 bases and J 5 bases, leaving 20 bases between the germline ends. CDR3 in amino acids: CSVDLTGGQGHEQYF. The CDR3 DNA follows: TGCAGCGTTGACCTCACAGGCGGTCAGGGCCACGAGCAGTACTTC.

Ten or more counts support this clonotype. The J gene is TRBJ2-3, the V gene TRBV7-3; D gene unclear. From germline, CDR1 is SGHTA and CDR2 FQGTGA. The germline V and J ends were trimmed by 0 bases and 4 bases, with 2 bases remaining between them. This CDR3 has 12 amino acids. The CDR3 region has the DNA TGTGCCAGCAGCTTAACGGCAGATACGCAGTATTTT. Protein: CASSLTADTQYF.

The rearrangement links TRBV7-6 to TRBJ1-1; D might be TRBD1 (6 bases). This CDR3 comprises 16 residues. CDR1 and CDR2 from the germline V gene are SGHVS and FNYEAQ. V was trimmed by 1 base and J by 3 bases, leaving 15 bases between them. The CDR3 loop is CASSLGTGYSDTEAFF. CDR3 DNA: TGTGCCAGCAGCTTAGGTACAGGGTATTCGGACACTGAAGCTTTCTTT. The full variable domain, its missing parts supplied by reference TRBV7-6 and TRBJ1-1, is GAGVSQSPRYKVTKRGQDVALRCDPISGHVSLYWYRQALGQGPEFLTYFNYEAQQDKSGLPNDRFSAERPEGSISTLTIQRTEQRDSAMYRCASSLGTGYSDTEAFFGQGTRLTVV.

In its sample, this clonotype was seen a few times. The chain is built from TRBV10-3 and TRBJ1-1; D not certain. Trimming shortened V by 7 bases and J by 3 bases, and 12 bases separated the two germline ends. From germline, CDR1 is ENHRY and CDR2 SYGVKD. The CDR3 covers 13 residues. CDR3 nucleotide sequence: TGTGCCATCAAGGTGGAAGCGTACACTGAAGCTTTCTTT. It encodes CAIKVEAYTEAFF.

This clonotype was found a few times. This chain uses TRBV12-3 or TRBV12-4 with TRBJ2-1, with 10 bases matching TRBD2. The CDR3 contains 20 residues. Trimming cost V 7 bases and J 0 bases; bases outside gene matches: 18. The DNA of the CDR3 is TGTGCCAGCACCACGTCCCCAGGAGCGGGGGGGCCGAGCTCCTACAATGAGCAGTTCTTC. Translation gives CASTTSPGAGGPSSYNEQFF.

The table lists this clonotype with a few counts. The chain carries TRBV12-3 or TRBV12-4 and TRBJ2-2; D ambiguous. Trimming shortened V by 2 bases and J by 4 bases, and 8 bases separated the two germline ends. There are 14 residues in the CDR3. The CDR3 nucleotides are TGTGCCAGCAGTTTAAAGCAGGCCACCGGGGAGCTGTTTTTT. Translated: CASSLKQATGELFF.

This clonotype was detected many times. The J gene is TRBJ2-7, the V gene TRBV19; possibly TRBD2 for D (6 bases). Trimming cost V 8 bases and J 5 bases, with 22 bases left between them. Germline V gene data show CDR1 as LNHDA and CDR2 as SQIVND (reference sequence). This CDR3 region has 15 residues. CDR3 DNA: TGTGCCAGTGCACCAGGGCCGGGGGAGGTGGACGAGCAGTACTTC. Translated: CASAPGPGEVDEQYF. Filled out from reference TRBV19 and TRBJ2-7, the complete variable domain reads DGGITQSPKYLFRKEGQNVTLSCEQNLNHDAMYWYRQDPGQGLRLIYYSQIVNDFQKGDIAEGYSVSREKKESFPLTVTSAQKNPTAFYLCASAPGPGEVDEQYFGPGTRLTVT.

The rearrangement uses TRBV4-1 and TRBJ2-5; 8 bases map to TRBD2. J lost 4 bases, V lost 4 bases, and 8 bases had no gene match. Germline values: CDR1 MGHRA, CDR2 YSYEKL. This CDR3 has 15 amino acids. CDR3 coding DNA: TGCGCCAGCAGCCTTTCGGGGGGGCAGGGAGAGACCCAGTACTTC. It translates to CASSLSGGQGETQYF.

The chain employs TRBV28 and TRBJ1-2; D not certain. The CDR3 loop spans 16 amino acids. Per germline, CDR1 MDHEN and CDR2 SYDVKM. The germline V and J ends were trimmed by 3 bases and 4 bases, with 18 bases remaining between them. CDR3 coding DNA: TGTGCCAGCAGTTTTTCTCCCCGGGGTTTTTCCTATGGCTACACCTTC. Amino acid sequence: CASSFSPRGFSYGYTF.

This clonotype has a handful of counts. The chain joins TRBV7-6 to TRBJ1-6, with no clear D. From germline, CDR1 is SGHVS and CDR2 FNYEAQ. The CDR3 is made up of 15 amino acids. Trimming cost V 6 bases and J 7 bases, with 16 bases left between them. The CDR3 DNA is TGTGCCAGCAGAAAGTCCCAAGATAAGAATTCACCCCTCCACTTT. As protein: CASRKSQDKNSPLHF.

Ten or more counts support this clonotype. J is TRBJ2-3 and V is TRBV7-3; no firm D call. The CDR3 covers 14 residues. Trimming stripped 1 base from V and 4 bases from J, with 9 bases between. CDR1 is SGHTA, CDR2 FQGTGA, per germline. CDR3 nucleotide sequence: TGTGCCAGCAGCTTAAATCGCCCAGCAGATACGCAGTATTTT. Protein: CASSLNRPADTQYF.

This clonotype showed up just a few times. This chain's CDR3 is CASRSESSGTRAAFF. CDR3 in DNA: TGTGCCAGCAGATCGGAATCTAGCGGGACAAGGGCGGCGTTCTTC. The genes are TRBV6-5 and TRBJ2-1; TRBD2 aligns across 9 bases. CDR3 size: 15 residues. Trimming at V came to 6 bases and at J to 15 bases, leaving 18 bases not matched to a gene. Per the germline V gene, CDR1 is MNHEY and CDR2 is SVGAGI.

CDR3 sequence reads: CASSARDSSSYEQYF. Here the CDR3 DNA reads TGTGCCAGTAGTGCCCGGGACTCCAGCTCCTACGAGCAGTACTTC. The chain couples TRBV19 to TRBJ2-7; D possibly corresponds to TRBD2 (6 bases). Trimming stripped 5 bases from V and 0 bases from J, with 14 bases between. Per germline, CDR1 LNHDA and CDR2 SQIVND (reference sequence). This CDR3 spans 15 amino acids.

This clonotype was recorded many times. The CDR3 DNA sequence: TGTGCCAGCAGCCCTCAGCGGGGCACAGATACGCAGTATTTT. This codes for CASSPQRGTDTQYF. This chain joins TRBV7-2 and TRBJ2-3; perhaps TRBD2 as D (6 bases). Germline V gene lookup returns CDR1 SGHTA and CDR2 FQGNSA. V shed 5 bases and J shed 1 base, with 10 bases lying between them. The CDR3 has 14 amino acids.

This clonotype occurred a few times. The chain couples TRBV7-2 to TRBJ2-7; weak D call: TRBD1 (6 bases). The CDR3 loop spans 16 amino acids. Trimming cost V 3 bases and J 6 bases, with 21 bases left between them. In germline, CDR1 is SGHTA, CDR2 FQGNSA. The chain's CDR3 is CASSLTGSTVPSEQYF. For the CDR3, the DNA is TGTGCCAGCAGCTTGACAGGCTCCACGGTCCCTTCCGAGCAGTACTTC.

This clonotype was seen at least ten times. Here the CDR3 DNA reads TGTGCCAGCAGCCCGGGACTAGCGGCAAACACCGGGGAGCTGTTTTTT. It specifies CASSPGLAANTGELFF. This chain connects TRBV7-2 to TRBJ2-2; 11 positions agree with TRBD2. V dropped 5 bases and J dropped 2; count of bases not matched to a gene: 4. The CDR3 loop spans 16 amino acids. CDR1 is SGHTA, CDR2 FQGNSA, per germline. The full variable domain, in which reference TRBV7-2 and TRBJ2-2 provide the parts outside the CDR3, is GAGVSQSPSNKVTEKGKDVELRCDPISGHTALYWYRQSLGQGLEFLIYFQGNSAPDKSGLPSDRFSAERTGGSVSTLTIQRTQQEDSAVYLCASSPGLAANTGELFFGEGSRLTVL.

This rearrangement joins TRBV7-2 to TRBJ1-2; D gene unclear. CDR1 is SGHTA, CDR2 FQGNSA, per germline. This CDR3 is 14 amino acids long. V gave up 3 bases and J gave up 6 bases, with 14 bases separating them. The CDR3 DNA reads as TGTGCCAGCAGCTTCGGGCAGCCTAGGGATGGCTACACCTTC. Encoded protein: CASSFGQPRDGYTF.

Notes on this clonotype: Possible read error: a much larger clone is one base away. The V gene is TRBV12-3 or TRBV12-4, the J gene TRBJ1-1; a possible D gene is TRBD1 (5 bases). CDR3 size: 15 residues. Deletions cut 8 bases from V and 4 bases from J, with 20 bases between. The CDR3 reads CASLRDPGPGTEAFF. Here the CDR3 DNA reads TGTGCCAGCCTCCGGGACCCCGGACCGGGCACTGAAGCTTTCTTT.

A few counts support this clonotype. This chain joins TRBV7-4 and TRBJ2-7; 7 nucleotides agree with TRBD1. CDR1 and CDR2 (germline): SGHVT, SQSDAQ. CDR3 length: 12 amino acids. J gave up 13 bases and V 5 bases, and 11 bases lay outside the gene matches. The CDR3 protein is CASSIGTVGQYF. The CDR3 coding sequence is TGTGCCAGCAGCATCGGGACAGTCGGGCAATACTTC.

This chain connects TRBV27 to TRBJ1-1; TRBD1 might be the D (6 bases). This CDR3 spans 15 amino acids. V lost 7 bases and J 0 bases, leaving 15 bases between the germline ends. Germline CDR1 reads MNHEY; CDR2 reads SMNVEV (reference sequence). CDR3 region: CASTTTGLVNTEAFF. CDR3 nucleotides: TGTGCCAGCACCACAACAGGGTTGGTGAACACTGAAGCTTTCTTT.

This clonotype has ten or more counts. V usage is TRBV7-2 and J usage is TRBJ2-1, with TRBD1 identical over 8 bases. From germline, CDR1 is SGHTA and CDR2 FQGNSA. There are 14 residues in the CDR3. With 0 bases clipped from V and 8 bases from J, the junction kept 3 bases outside the gene matches. The CDR3 sequence is CASSLAQGAHEQFF. CDR3 DNA: TGTGCCAGCAGCTTAGCGCAGGGGGCTCATGAGCAGTTCTTC.

This clonotype was seen many times. The V gene is TRBV7-2, the J gene TRBJ2-3; no clear D gene. Germline loops: CDR1 SGHTA, CDR2 FQGNSA. Trimming cost V 5 bases and J 0 bases, with 15 bases left between them. The CDR3 has 16 amino acids. The CDR3 region has the DNA TGTGCCAGCAGCCCCCCAGGTCTGGCTAGCACAGATACGCAGTATTTT. Translated, it gives CASSPPGLASTDTQYF.

Points on this clonotype: This may be a read error: a much more frequent sequence differs by one nucleotide. In DNA form, the CDR3 reads TGTGCCACCAGAAGAGTTAGGAGACAGTTCTTC. It specifies CATRRVRRQFF. The chain combines TRBV24-1 with TRBJ2-1; D remains ambiguous. The CDR3 has 11 amino acids. The ends were cut back, 7 bases at V and 13 bases at J, with 13 bases in the middle. The V gene's germline CDR1 is KGHDR and CDR2 SFDVKD.

The sample holds many counts of this clonotype. V usage is TRBV6-6 and J usage is TRBJ2-7, with 8 bases fitting TRBD1. The CDR3 loop spans 14 amino acids. The germline CDR1 and CDR2 sequences are MNHNY and SVGAGI (reference sequence). J lost 2 bases, V lost 6 bases, and 6 bases had no gene match. This chain's CDR3 is CASRPGGAPYEQYF. The CDR3 nucleotides read TGTGCCAGCAGACCAGGGGGCGCCCCCTACGAGCAGTACTTC.

This clonotype was detected many times. The chain is built from TRBV7-2 and TRBJ1-2; D is undetermined. The germline gives CDR1 SGHTA, CDR2 FQGNSA. The CDR3 spans 16 residues. Deletions cut 2 bases from V and 6 bases from J, with 19 bases between. The CDR3 is CASSLTPKGHTNGYTF. CDR3 bases: TGTGCCAGCAGCTTAACGCCCAAGGGTCATACTAATGGCTACACCTTC.